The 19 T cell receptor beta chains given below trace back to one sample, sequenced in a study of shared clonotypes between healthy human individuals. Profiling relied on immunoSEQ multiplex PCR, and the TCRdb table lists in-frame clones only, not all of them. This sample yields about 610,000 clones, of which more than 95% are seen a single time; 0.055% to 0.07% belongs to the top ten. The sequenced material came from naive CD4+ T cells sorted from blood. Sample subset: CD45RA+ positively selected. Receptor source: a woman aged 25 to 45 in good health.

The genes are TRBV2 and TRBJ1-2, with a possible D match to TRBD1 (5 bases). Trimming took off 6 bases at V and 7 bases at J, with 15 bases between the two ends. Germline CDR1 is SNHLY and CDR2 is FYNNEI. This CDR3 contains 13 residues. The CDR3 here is CASSGNRQSGYTF. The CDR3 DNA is TGTGCCAGCAGCGGTAATAGACAGTCTGGCTACACCTTC.

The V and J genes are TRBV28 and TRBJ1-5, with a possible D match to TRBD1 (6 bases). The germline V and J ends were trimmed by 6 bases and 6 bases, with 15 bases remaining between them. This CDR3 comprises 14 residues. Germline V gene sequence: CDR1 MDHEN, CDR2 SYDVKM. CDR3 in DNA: TGTGCCAGCAGAGAAACAGGGTACTCTCAGCCCCAGCATTTT. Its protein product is CASRETGYSQPQHF.

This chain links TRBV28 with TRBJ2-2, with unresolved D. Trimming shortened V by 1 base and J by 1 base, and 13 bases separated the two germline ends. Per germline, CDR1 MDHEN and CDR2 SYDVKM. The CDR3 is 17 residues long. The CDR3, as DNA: TGTGCCAGCAGTTTATCCTTCCTAGTGGGGAACACCGGGGAGCTGTTTTTT. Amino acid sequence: CASSLSFLVGNTGELFF.

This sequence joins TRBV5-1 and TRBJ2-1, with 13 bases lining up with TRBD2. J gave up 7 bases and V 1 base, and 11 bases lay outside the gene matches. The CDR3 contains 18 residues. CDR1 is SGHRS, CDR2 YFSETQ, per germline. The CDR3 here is CASSLYQNGLAGANEQFF. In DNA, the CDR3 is TGCGCCAGCAGCTTGTACCAAAACGGACTAGCGGGAGCTAATGAGCAGTTCTTC.

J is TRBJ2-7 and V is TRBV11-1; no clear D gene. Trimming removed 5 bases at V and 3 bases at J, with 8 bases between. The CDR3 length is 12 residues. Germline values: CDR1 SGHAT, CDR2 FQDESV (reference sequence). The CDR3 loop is CASSRDGYEQYF. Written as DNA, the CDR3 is TGTGCCAGCAGCAGAGACGGCTACGAGCAGTACTTC.

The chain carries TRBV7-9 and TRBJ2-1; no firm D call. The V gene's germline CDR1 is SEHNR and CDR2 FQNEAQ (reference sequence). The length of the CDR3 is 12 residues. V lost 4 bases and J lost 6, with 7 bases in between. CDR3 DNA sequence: TGTGCCAGCAGCTCCGAGAGCAATGAGCAGTTCTTC. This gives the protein CASSSESNEQFF.

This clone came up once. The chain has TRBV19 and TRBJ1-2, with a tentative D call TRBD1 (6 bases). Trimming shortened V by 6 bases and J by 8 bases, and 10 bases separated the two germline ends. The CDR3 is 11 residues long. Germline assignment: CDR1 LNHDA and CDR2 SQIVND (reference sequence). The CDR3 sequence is CASREGVGYTF. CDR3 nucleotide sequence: TGTGCCAGTAGAGAGGGGGTCGGCTACACCTTC.

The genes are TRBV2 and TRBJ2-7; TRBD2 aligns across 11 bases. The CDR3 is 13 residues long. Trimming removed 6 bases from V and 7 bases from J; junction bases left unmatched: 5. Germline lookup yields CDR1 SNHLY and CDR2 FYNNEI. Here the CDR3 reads CASRLAGVEEQYF. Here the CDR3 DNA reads TGTGCCAGCAGACTAGCGGGAGTTGAAGAGCAGTACTTC.

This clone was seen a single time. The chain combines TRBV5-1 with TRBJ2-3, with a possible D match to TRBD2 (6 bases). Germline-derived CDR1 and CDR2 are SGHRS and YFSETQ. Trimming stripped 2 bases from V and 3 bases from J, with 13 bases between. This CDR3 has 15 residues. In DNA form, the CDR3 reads TGCGCCAGCAGCTTATTGACGGGAGAGACAGATACGCAGTATTTT. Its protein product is CASSLLTGETDTQYF.

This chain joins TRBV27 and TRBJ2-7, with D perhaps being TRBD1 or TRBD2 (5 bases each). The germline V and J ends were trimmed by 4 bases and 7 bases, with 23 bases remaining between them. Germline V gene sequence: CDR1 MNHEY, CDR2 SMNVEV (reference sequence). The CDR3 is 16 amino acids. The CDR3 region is CASSSPIRDPSREQYF. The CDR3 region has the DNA TGTGCCAGCAGTTCACCCATCCGGGACCCCTCTAGGGAGCAGTACTTC.

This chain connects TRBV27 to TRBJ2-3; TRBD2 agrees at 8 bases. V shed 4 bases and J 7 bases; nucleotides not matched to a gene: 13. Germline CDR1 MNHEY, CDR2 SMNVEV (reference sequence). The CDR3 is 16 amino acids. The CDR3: CASSSRGRRGINTQYF. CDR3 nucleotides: TGTGCCAGCAGTTCTCGCGGGAGGCGGGGAATAAATACGCAGTATTTT.

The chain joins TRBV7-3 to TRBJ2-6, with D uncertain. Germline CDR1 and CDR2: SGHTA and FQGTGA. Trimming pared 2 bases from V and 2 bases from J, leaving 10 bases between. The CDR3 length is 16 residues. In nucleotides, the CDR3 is TGTGCCAGCAGCTTAGGGCTACCCGCTGGGGCCAACGTCCTGACTTTC. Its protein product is CASSLGLPAGANVLTF.

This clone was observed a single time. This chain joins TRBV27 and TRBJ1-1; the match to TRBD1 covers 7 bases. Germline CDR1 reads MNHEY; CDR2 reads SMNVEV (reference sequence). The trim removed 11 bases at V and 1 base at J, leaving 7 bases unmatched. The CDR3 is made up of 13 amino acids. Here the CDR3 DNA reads TGTGCCCAAACAGGGGAACCGAACACTGAAGCTTTCTTT. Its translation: CAQTGEPNTEAFF.

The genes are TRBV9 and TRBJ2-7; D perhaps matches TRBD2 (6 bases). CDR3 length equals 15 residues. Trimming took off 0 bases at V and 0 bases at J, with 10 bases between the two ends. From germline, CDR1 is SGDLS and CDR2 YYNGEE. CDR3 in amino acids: CASSVGGKLSYEQYF. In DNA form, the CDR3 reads TGTGCCAGCAGCGTAGGCGGGAAACTCTCCTACGAGCAGTACTTC.

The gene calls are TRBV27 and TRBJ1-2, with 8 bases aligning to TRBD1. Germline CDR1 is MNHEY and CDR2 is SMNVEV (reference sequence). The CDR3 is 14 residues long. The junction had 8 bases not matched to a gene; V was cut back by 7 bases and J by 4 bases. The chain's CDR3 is CASMGTGDLYGYTF. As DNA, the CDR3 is TGTGCCAGCATGGGGACAGGAGATCTCTATGGCTACACCTTC.

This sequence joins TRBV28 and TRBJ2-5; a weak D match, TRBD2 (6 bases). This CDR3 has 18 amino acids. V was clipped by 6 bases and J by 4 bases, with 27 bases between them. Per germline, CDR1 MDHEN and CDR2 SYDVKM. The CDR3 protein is CASSGDKPGGHSRETQYF. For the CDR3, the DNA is TGTGCCAGCAGCGGGGATAAGCCAGGAGGGCACTCGCGAGAGACCCAGTACTTC.

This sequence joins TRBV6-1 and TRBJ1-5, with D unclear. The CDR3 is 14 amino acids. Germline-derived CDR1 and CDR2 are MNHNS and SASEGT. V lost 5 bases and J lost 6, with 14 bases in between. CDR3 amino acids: CASSLETTAQPQHF. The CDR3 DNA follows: TGTGCCAGCAGTTTGGAGACCACGGCTCAGCCCCAGCATTTT.

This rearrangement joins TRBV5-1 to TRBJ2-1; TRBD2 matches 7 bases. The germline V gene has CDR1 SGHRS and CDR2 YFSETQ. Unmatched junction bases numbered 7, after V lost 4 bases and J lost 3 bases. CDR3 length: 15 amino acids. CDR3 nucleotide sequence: TGCGCCAGCAGCCCGGCGGGAGTAGGCTACAATGAGCAGTTCTTC. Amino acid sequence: CASSPAGVGYNEQFF.

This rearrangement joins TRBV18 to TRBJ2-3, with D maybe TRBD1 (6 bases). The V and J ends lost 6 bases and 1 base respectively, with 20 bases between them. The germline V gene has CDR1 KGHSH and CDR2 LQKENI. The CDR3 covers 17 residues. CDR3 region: CASSIIQGAVGTDTQYF. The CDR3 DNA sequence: TGTGCCAGCTCGATAATACAGGGTGCAGTGGGCACAGATACGCAGTATTTT. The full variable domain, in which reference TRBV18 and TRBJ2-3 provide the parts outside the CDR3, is NAGVMQNPRHLVRRRGQEARLRCSPMKGHSHVYWYRQLPEEGLKFMVYLQKENIIDESGMPKERFSAEFPKEGPSILRIQQVVRGDSAAYFCASSIIQGAVGTDTQYFGPGTRLTVL.